Below, 17 T cell receptor beta chains from the same sample are listed, as sequenced in a study of T cells after yellow fever vaccination. TCRdb redid the calling of the 5' RACE reads with MiXCR, one entry per CDR3 protein. This sample yields 200,000 to 300,000 distinct CDR3 sequences, of which roughly 3.7% are seen a single time; 15% to 20% belongs to the top ten. The source material was PBMCs, sampled 15 days after the yellow fever booster vaccination. Every receptor here comes from a young man who received the YFV17D yellow fever vaccine.

This clonotype was recorded at least ten times. The chain combines TRBV5-1 with TRBJ2-3, with D possibly matching TRBD1 (7 bases). CDR1 is SGHRS, CDR2 YFSETQ, per germline. The CDR3 runs 16 residues. V lost 4 bases, J lost 4 bases, and 19 bases lay in between. In nucleotides, the CDR3 is TGCGCCAGCAGCCCCAGGGGGGACTCCCGGCCAGATACGCAGTATTTT. As protein: CASSPRGDSRPDTQYF.

This clonotype was seen ten or more times. The chain couples TRBV10-2 to TRBJ2-1; D uncertain. CDR1 is WSHSY and CDR2 is SAAADI in the germline V gene. The CDR3 spans 11 residues. V gave up 3 bases and J gave up 8 bases, with 5 bases separating them. The CDR3 loop reads CASSDSDEQFF. Written as DNA, the CDR3 is TGCGCCAGCAGTGACTCGGATGAGCAGTTCTTC.

This clonotype was seen only a few times. The CDR3 reads CASSLHPGTLETQYF. As DNA, the CDR3 is TGTGCCAGCAGTTTACATCCCGGGACACTAGAGACCCAGTACTTC. The gene calls are TRBV28 and TRBJ2-5; D might be TRBD1 (6 bases). CDR3 length equals 15 residues. V lost 2 bases and J lost 4, with 14 bases in between. The V gene's germline CDR1 is MDHEN and CDR2 SYDVKM.

There are many counts of this clonotype. V and J are TRBV24-1 and TRBJ1-5, with 9 nucleotides matching TRBD1. CDR3 size: 16 residues. With 4 bases clipped from V and 2 bases from J, the junction kept 5 bases outside the gene matches. CDR1 and CDR2 (germline): KGHDR, SFDVKD. CDR3 residues: CATSEGQGGGNQPQHF. CDR3 bases: TGTGCCACCAGTGAGGGACAGGGAGGCGGCAATCAGCCCCAGCATTTT.

There are many counts of this clonotype. The chain couples TRBV20-1 to TRBJ2-4; D is perhaps TRBD1 (5 bases). The germline V gene has CDR1 DFQATT and CDR2 SNEGSKA (reference sequence). Trimming pared 0 bases from V and 8 bases from J, leaving 14 bases between. This CDR3 comprises 14 residues. This chain's CDR3 is CSARDSAGSDIQYF. CDR3 nucleotide sequence: TGCAGTGCTAGAGATTCGGCAGGGTCGGACATTCAGTACTTC.

Many counts were recorded for this clonotype. This chain connects TRBV20-1 to TRBJ1-2; D unresolved. The CDR3 has 13 amino acids. Germline V gene lookup returns CDR1 DFQATT and CDR2 SNEGSKA (reference sequence). Deletions cut 4 bases from V and 1 base from J, with 10 bases between. In DNA, the CDR3 is TGCAGTGCTACGCCCGGGAGTAACTATGGCTACACCTTC. The encoded protein is CSATPGSNYGYTF.

In this sample, this clonotype turned up many times. The V and J genes are TRBV12-3 or TRBV12-4 and TRBJ1-1; no definite D call. This CDR3 has 12 amino acids. Trimming removed 3 bases at V and 6 bases at J, with 8 bases between. CDR3 protein: CASSFHVSEAFF. CDR3 in DNA: TGTGCCAGCAGTTTTCACGTTTCTGAAGCTTTCTTT.

This clonotype was detected many times. This chain uses TRBV3-1 with TRBJ2-3, with 13 bases fitting TRBD2. The CDR3 is 17 amino acids. CDR1 LGHDT and CDR2 YNNKEL come from the germline V gene (reference sequence). V shed 0 bases, J shed 6 bases, and the junction held 6 bases outside the gene matches. CDR3 in amino acids: CASSQEYTSGGDDTQYF. In nucleotides, the CDR3 is TGTGCCAGCAGCCAAGAATACACTAGCGGGGGGGACGATACGCAGTATTTT.

The chain recombines TRBV28 with TRBJ2-7; TRBD1 matches 7 bases. The J segment lost 3 bases and the V segment lost 1 base, leaving 3 bases of the junction unmatched. Per the germline V gene, CDR1 is MDHEN and CDR2 is SYDVKM. The CDR3 extends over 14 amino acids. CDR3 sequence reads: CASSLFGTDYEQYV. The CDR3 bases are TGTGCCAGCAGTTTATTCGGGACAGACTACGAGCAGTACGTC.

The sample holds many counts of this clonotype. The genes are TRBV12-3 or TRBV12-4 and TRBJ2-7; 8 bases are shared with TRBD1. V was pared by 6 bases and J by 3 bases, with 7 bases of the junction left unmatched. This CDR3 is built from 14 residues. CDR3 amino acids: CASSLRGLVYEQYF. DNA of the CDR3: TGTGCCAGCAGCCTCAGGGGGCTCGTCTACGAGCAGTACTTC.

This clonotype was seen repeatedly, ten times or more. The V call is TRBV12-3 or TRBV12-4, the J call TRBJ1-3, with 7 positions matching TRBD1. The CDR3 consists of 16 residues. The J segment lost 3 bases and the V segment lost 7 bases, leaving 12 bases of the junction unmatched. The CDR3 spells CASNRGPQGYGNTIYF. The CDR3 nucleotides are TGTGCCAGCAACAGGGGCCCCCAGGGATATGGAAACACCATATATTTT.

In its sample, this clonotype was seen many times. The V call is TRBV20-1, the J call TRBJ2-5; D call uncertain. Trimming removed 0 bases at V and 0 bases at J, with 14 bases between. Germline values: CDR1 DFQATT, CDR2 SNEGSKA (reference sequence). The CDR3 covers 16 residues. CDR3 region: CSARDWGSINQETQYF. CDR3 bases: TGCAGTGCTAGAGATTGGGGTAGCATAAACCAAGAGACCCAGTACTTC.

This clonotype showed up many times. V gene TRBV5-4 combines with J gene TRBJ2-3; 12 bases agree with TRBD2. Trimming took 2 bases from V and 6 from J; bases not matched to a gene: 4. The CDR3 runs 15 residues. The germline CDR1 and CDR2 sequences are SGHNT and YYREEE (reference sequence). The chain's CDR3 is CASSFLAGGRDTQYF. The CDR3 region has the DNA TGTGCCAGCAGCTTTCTAGCGGGGGGGCGGGATACGCAGTATTTT.

Ten or more counts support this clonotype. The chain uses TRBV5-1 and TRBJ2-5, with D perhaps matching TRBD1 (6 bases). Trimming left V 3 bases short and J 5 bases short, with 11 bases between. CDR1 is SGHRS, CDR2 YFSETQ, per germline. There are 13 residues in the CDR3. CDR3 nucleotides: TGCGCCAGCAGCTATACAGGGCAGGAGACCCAGTACTTC. This sequence encodes CASSYTGQETQYF.

This clonotype was detected ten times or more. V is TRBV6-5 and J is TRBJ2-1, with D perhaps matching TRBD2 (5 bases). CDR3 length equals 15 residues. Looked up from germline, CDR1 is MNHEY and CDR2 is SVGAGI. V was pared by 2 bases and J by 8 bases, with 16 bases between. The CDR3 DNA reads as TGTGCCAGCAGTTACGTTGCCGGGGTAGTCTATGAGCAGTTCTTC. It specifies CASSYVAGVVYEQFF.

This clonotype has ten or more counts. The chain combines TRBV12-3 or TRBV12-4 with TRBJ2-3; 12 bases fit TRBD1. The CDR3 totals 14 residues. J lost 4 bases, V lost 4 bases, and 0 bases had no gene match. In DNA, the CDR3 is TGTGCCAGCAGTTGGGACAGGGGGCCAGATACGCAGTATTTT. Protein sequence: CASSWDRGPDTQYF.

Notes on this clonotype: A much larger clone differs from this one at a single base, so this may be a read error. The chain uses TRBV5-1 and TRBJ2-2; D is tentatively TRBD1 or TRBD2 (6 bases each). CDR3 length: 12 residues. CDR1 and CDR2 (germline): SGHRS, YFSETQ. The CDR3 bases are TGCGCCAGCACGGGGGCCCCCGGGGAGCTGATTTTT. It yields the protein CASTGAPGELIF.